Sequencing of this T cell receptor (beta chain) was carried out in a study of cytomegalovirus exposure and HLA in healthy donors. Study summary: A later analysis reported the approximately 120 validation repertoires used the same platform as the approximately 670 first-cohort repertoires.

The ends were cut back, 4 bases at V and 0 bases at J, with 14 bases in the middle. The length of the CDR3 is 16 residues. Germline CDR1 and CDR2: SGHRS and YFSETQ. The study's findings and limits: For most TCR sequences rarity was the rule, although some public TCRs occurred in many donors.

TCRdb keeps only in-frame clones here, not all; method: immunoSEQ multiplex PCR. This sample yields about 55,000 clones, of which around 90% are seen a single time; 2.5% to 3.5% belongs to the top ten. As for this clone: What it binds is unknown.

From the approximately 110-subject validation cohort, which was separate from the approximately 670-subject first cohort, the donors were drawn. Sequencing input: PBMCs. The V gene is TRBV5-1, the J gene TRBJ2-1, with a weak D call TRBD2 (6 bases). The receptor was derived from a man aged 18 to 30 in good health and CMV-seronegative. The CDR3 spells CASSRETASSYNEQFF. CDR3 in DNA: TGCGCCAGCAGCCGGGAGACCGCAAGCTCCTACAATGAGCAGTTCTTC.